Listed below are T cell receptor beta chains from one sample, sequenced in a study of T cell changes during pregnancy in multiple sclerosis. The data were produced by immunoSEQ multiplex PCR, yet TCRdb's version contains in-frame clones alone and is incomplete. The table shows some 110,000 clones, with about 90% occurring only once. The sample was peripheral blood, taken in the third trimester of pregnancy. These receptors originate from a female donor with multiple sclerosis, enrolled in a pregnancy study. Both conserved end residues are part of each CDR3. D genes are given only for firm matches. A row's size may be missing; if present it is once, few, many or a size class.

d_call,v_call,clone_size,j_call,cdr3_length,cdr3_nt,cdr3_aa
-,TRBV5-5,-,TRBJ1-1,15,TGTGCCAGCAGCCAAACACAGCTTTTGAACACTGAAGCTTTCTTT,CASSQTQLLNTEAFF
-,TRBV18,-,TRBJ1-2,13,TGTGCCAGCTCACCATCCTCCGGGTATGGCTACACCTTC,CASSPSSGYGYTF
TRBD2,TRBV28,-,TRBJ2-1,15,TGTGCCAGCAGTTTTTTAGCGGGCCTCTACAATGAGCAGTTCTTC,CASSFLAGLYNEQFF
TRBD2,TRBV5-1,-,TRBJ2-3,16,TGCGCCAGCAGCTTGTCGGCTAGCGGAAGCACAGATACGCAGTATTTT,CASSLSASGSTDTQYF
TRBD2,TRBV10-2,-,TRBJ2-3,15,TGCGCCAGCAGTGAATTAGCGGGCAGCACAGATACGCAGTATTTT,CASSELAGSTDTQYF
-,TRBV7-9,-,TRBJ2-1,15,TGTGCCAGCAGCTTTAAGGGGTTGCAGAACAATGAGCAGTTCTTC,CASSFKGLQNNEQFF
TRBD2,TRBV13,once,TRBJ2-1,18,TGTGCCAGCAGCTTACTAGCGGGAGAGGTGCCCCCCTACAATGAGCAGTTCTTC,CASSLLAGEVPPYNEQFF
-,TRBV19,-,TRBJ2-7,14,TGTGCCAGTAGTTCCCGACAGTTTTCCTACGAGCAGTACTTC,CASSSRQFSYEQYF
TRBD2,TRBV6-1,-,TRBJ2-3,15,TGTGCCAGCAGTGTCGGACTAGCGGGATCGGATACGCAGTATTTT,CASSVGLAGSDTQYF
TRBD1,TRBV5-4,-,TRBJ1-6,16,TGTGCCAGCAGCTTGGTAGCAGGGGGCCATAATTCACCCCTCCACTTT,CASSLVAGGHNSPLHF
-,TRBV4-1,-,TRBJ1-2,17,TGCGCCAGCAGCCAGTTTGATCCTCGTGACAGGCCCTATGGCTACACCTTC,CASSQFDPRDRPYGYTF
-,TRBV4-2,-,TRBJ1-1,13,TGTGCCAGCAGCCAAGGAGGGAACACTGAAGCTTTCTTT,CASSQGGNTEAFF
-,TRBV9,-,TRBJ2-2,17,TGTGCCAGCAGCGTCCCTCTGGGGGAGGAGAACACCGGGGAGCTGTTTTTT,CASSVPLGEENTGELFF
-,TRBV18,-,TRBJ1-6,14,TGTGCCAGCTCACCGGCGCGGGCCCAATCACCCCTCCACTTT,CASSPARAQSPLHF
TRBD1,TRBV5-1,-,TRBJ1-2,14,TGCGCCAGCAGCCAAGGACAGGGCAACTATGGCTACACCTTC,CASSQGQGNYGYTF
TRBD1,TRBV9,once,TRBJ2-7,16,TGTGCCAGCAGCGGAACGAGCGGGACAGGGTCCTACGAGCAGTACTTC,CASSGTSGTGSYEQYF
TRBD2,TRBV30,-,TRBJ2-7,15,TGTGCCTGGAGTGTAGATAGCGGGAGCCCCTACGAGCAGTACTTC,CAWSVDSGSPYEQYF
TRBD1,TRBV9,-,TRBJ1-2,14,TGTGCCAGCAGCGGCACACAGGGGAGCTATGGCTACACCTTC,CASSGTQGSYGYTF
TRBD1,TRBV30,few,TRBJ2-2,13,TGTGCCTGGACGGACAGGGACACCGGGGAGCTGTTTTTT,CAWTDRDTGELFF
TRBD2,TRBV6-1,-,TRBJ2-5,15,TGTGCCAGCAGCGCGACGACTAGCGGGGTTGAGACCCAGTACTTC,CASSATTSGVETQYF
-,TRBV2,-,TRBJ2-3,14,TGTGCCAGCAGTGAGACTATCAACACAGATACGCAGTATTTT,CASSETINTDTQYF
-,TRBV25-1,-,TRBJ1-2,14,TGTGCCAGCAGTGTACAGGGACAACGGTATGGCTACACCTTC,CASSVQGQRYGYTF
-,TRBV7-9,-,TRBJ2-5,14,TGTGCCAGCAGTCCGGGATTCTACCAAGAGACCCAGTACTTC,CASSPGFYQETQYF
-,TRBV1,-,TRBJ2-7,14,TGCACCAGCAGTCATGACAGTAGCTCCTACGAGCAGTACTTC,CTSSHDSSSYEQYF
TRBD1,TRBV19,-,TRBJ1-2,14,TGTGCCAGTAGTCCCCGAGACAGGGGCTATGGCTACACCTTC,CASSPRDRGYGYTF
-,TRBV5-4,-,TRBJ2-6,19,TGTGCCAGCAGCTCCGCCTTCGGGAGAGGGAACTCTGGGGCCAACGTCCTGACTTTC,CASSSAFGRGNSGANVLTF
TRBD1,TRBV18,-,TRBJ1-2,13,TGTGCCAGCTCAGAGGACAGGGGCTATGGCTACACCTTC,CASSEDRGYGYTF
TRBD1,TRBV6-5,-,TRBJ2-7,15,TGTGCCAGCAGAAAGGGGACAGCGAACTCCTACGAGCAGTACTTC,CASRKGTANSYEQYF
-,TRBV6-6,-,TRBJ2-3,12,TGTGCCAGCGAGGACTTTACAGATACGCAGTATTTT,CASEDFTDTQYF
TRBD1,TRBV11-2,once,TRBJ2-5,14,TGTGCCAGCAGCCAAGACAGGGTGCACGAGACCCAGTACTTC,CASSQDRVHETQYF
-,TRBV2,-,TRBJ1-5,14,TGTGCCAGCAGTGAAGGCAGGGCAGATCAGCCCCAGCATTTT,CASSEGRADQPQHF
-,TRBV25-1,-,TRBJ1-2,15,TGTGCCAGCAGTGAGCTGGCAGGCACCAACTATGGCTACACCTTC,CASSELAGTNYGYTF
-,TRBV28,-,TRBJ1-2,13,TGTGCCAGCAGTTTGCAGGGAAAAGATGGCTACACCTTC,CASSLQGKDGYTF
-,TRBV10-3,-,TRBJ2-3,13,TGTGCCATCGGGACACTGAGCACAGATACGCAGTATTTT,CAIGTLSTDTQYF
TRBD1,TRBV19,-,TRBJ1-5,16,TGTGCCAGTAGTACGCCGGGACAGGGACGCAATCAGCCCCAGCATTTT,CASSTPGQGRNQPQHF
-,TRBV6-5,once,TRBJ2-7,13,TGTGCCAGCCGGGAAATCACCTCCTACGAGCAGTACTTC,CASREITSYEQYF
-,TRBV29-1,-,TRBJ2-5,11,TGCAGCGTGACCGGAGTAGAGACCCAGTACTTC,CSVTGVETQYF
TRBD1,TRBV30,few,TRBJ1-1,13,TGTGCCTGGAGTGCCCGACAGGGCACTGAAGCTTTCTTT,CAWSARQGTEAFF
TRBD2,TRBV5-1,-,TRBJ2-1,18,TGCGCCAGCAGCTTGGAATTAGCGGGAGCCCTTAGGGGCAATGAGCAGTTCTTC,CASSLELAGALRGNEQFF
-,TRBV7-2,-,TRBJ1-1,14,TGTGCCAGCAGCTTAGGGGTTGGGGGGAGGGGAGCTTTCTTT,CASSLGVGGRGAFF
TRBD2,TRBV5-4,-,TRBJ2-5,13,TGTGCCAGCAGCTTGACTAGCGGAGAGACCCAGTACTTC,CASSLTSGETQYF
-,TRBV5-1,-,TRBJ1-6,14,TGCGCCAGCAGCTTGTCAGGGGAGAATTCACCCCTCCACTTT,CASSLSGENSPLHF
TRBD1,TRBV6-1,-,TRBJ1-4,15,TGTGCCAGCAGTGAGGGAACAGGGGCGGGGGAAAAACTGTTTTTT,CASSEGTGAGEKLFF
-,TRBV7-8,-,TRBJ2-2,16,TGTGCCAGCAGCTTGAGAAACAGCCTTAACACCGGGGAGCTGTTTTTT,CASSLRNSLNTGELFF
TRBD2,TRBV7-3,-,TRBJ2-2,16,TGTGCCAGCAAGAAGCGGGGGGGAAAGAACACCGGGGAGCTGTTTTTT,CASKKRGGKNTGELFF
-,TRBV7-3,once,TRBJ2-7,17,TGTGCCAGCAGCTTAACCCCTTCCCACGGGTTACCCTACGAGCAGTACTTC,CASSLTPSHGLPYEQYF
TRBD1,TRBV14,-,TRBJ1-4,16,TGTGCCAGCAGCTTCTCGGACAGGGAATTTCTGGAAAAACTGTTTTTT,CASSFSDREFLEKLFF
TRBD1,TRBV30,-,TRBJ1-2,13,TGTGCCGGTCACAGGGGTACTAACTATGGCTACACCTTC,CAGHRGTNYGYTF
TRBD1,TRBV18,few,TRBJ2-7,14,TGTGCCAGCTCACCGGCGAGACAGGGATACGAGCAGTACTTC,CASSPARQGYEQYF